One sample yielded the 23 T cell receptor beta chains listed below, sequenced in a study of shared clonotypes between healthy human individuals. Using immunoSEQ multiplex PCR, the repertoire was profiled, and TCRdb retains in-frame clones only, with some absent. Altogether 2,100,000 or so clones are present, approximately 95% being singletons, with the ten largest covering less than 0.15%. Sequences were obtained from naive CD4+ T cells sorted from blood. Noted subset: CD45RA+ positively selected. Receptors originate from a man younger than 35 in good health.

This chain uses TRBV4-1 with TRBJ2-7; weak D call: TRBD1 (5 bases). The CDR3 has 14 residues. The V gene's germline CDR1 is MGHRA and CDR2 YSYEKL. Deletions cut 2 bases from V and 5 bases from J, with 13 bases between. The CDR3 spells CASSQFDSTHEQYF. Written as DNA, the CDR3 is TGCGCCAGCAGCCAATTCGACAGTACCCACGAGCAGTACTTC.

The chain links TRBV18 to TRBJ1-1, with D possibly matching TRBD1 (6 bases). CDR3 size: 13 residues. Trimming removed 8 bases at V and 1 base at J, with 11 bases between. CDR1 is KGHSH, CDR2 LQKENI, per germline. The CDR3 sequence: CASETDRNTEAFF. CDR3 DNA: TGTGCCAGCGAAACGGACAGGAACACTGAAGCTTTCTTT. Full variable domain (missing parts from reference TRBV18 and TRBJ1-1): NAGVMQNPRHLVRRRGQEARLRCSPMKGHSHVYWYRQLPEEGLKFMVYLQKENIIDESGMPKERFSAEFPKEGPSILRIQQVVRGDSAAYFCASETDRNTEAFFGQGTRLTVV.

The chain joins TRBV7-9 to TRBJ2-7, with D tentatively TRBD2 (6 bases). CDR1 and CDR2 (germline): SEHNR, FQNEAQ (reference sequence). The V end lost 3 bases, the J end lost 1 base, and 10 bases lay between the germline ends. The CDR3 extends over 14 amino acids. The CDR3 protein is CASSLGTDSYEQYF. The CDR3 DNA follows: TGTGCCAGCAGCTTGGGGACTGATTCCTACGAGCAGTACTTC.

This rearrangement joins TRBV7-2 to TRBJ2-7; 8 bases are shared with TRBD2. In germline, CDR1 is SGHTA, CDR2 FQGNSA. The CDR3 is made up of 14 amino acids. J lost 2 bases, V lost 5 bases, and 5 bases had no gene match. This CDR3 reads CASSETSVTYEQYF. The DNA for the CDR3 is TGTGCCAGCAGCGAGACTAGCGTTACCTACGAGCAGTACTTC.

The chain combines TRBV19 with TRBJ1-6, with 7 bases matching TRBD1. CDR1 is LNHDA, CDR2 SQIVND, per germline (reference sequence). J was trimmed by 9 bases and V by 4 bases; bases with no gene match: 12. This CDR3 contains 16 residues. CDR3 residues: CASSTTGQWISSPLHF. CDR3 coding DNA: TGTGCCAGTAGTACGACGGGACAGTGGATTAGTTCACCCCTCCACTTT.

V is TRBV10-3 and J is TRBJ2-3, with D perhaps TRBD2 (6 bases). Germline CDR1 reads ENHRY; CDR2 reads SYGVKD. V was shortened by 2 bases and J by 4 bases, with 10 bases between the two germline ends. The CDR3 sequence is 14 residues long. In DNA form, the CDR3 reads TGTGCCATCAGTGAGGGAGGGAGCTCAGATACGCAGTATTTT. It encodes CAISEGGSSDTQYF.

The chain joins TRBV5-1 to TRBJ1-1; possible D gene TRBD1, 6 bases. The germline V gene has CDR1 SGHRS and CDR2 YFSETQ. This CDR3 has 14 residues. V was clipped by 1 base and J by 5 bases, with 12 bases between them. The CDR3 DNA follows: TGCGCCAGCAGCTTGTGGGGGGCAGAGACTGAAGCTTTCTTT. Amino acids: CASSLWGAETEAFF.

The V call is TRBV11-2, the J call TRBJ2-1; TRBD2 aligns across 11 bases. This CDR3 comprises 18 residues. CDR1 and CDR2 from the germline V gene are SGHAT and FQNNGV. The junction had 10 bases not matched to a gene; V was cut back by 5 bases and J by 1 base. CDR3 loop: CASSQTSGTTHSYNEQFF. In DNA, the CDR3 is TGTGCCAGCAGCCAGACTAGCGGGACGACTCATTCCTACAATGAGCAGTTCTTC. Combining the CDR3 with reference TRBV11-2 and TRBJ2-1 gives the whole variable domain EAGVAQSPRYKIIEKRQSVAFWCNPISGHATLYWYQQILGQGPKLLIQFQNNGVVDDSQLPKDRFSAERLKGVDSTLKIQPAKLEDSAVYLCASSQTSGTTHSYNEQFFGPGTRLTVL.

About this clone itself: This same CDR3 is encoded by further DNA sequences in the sample. The V gene is TRBV7-9, the J gene TRBJ2-2; D uncertain. The germline CDR1 and CDR2 sequences are SEHNR and FQNEAQ (reference sequence). Trimming pared 6 bases from V and 1 base from J, leaving 6 bases between. This CDR3 comprises 13 residues. The DNA of the CDR3 is TGTGCCAGCAGTCCCCGGAACACCGGGGAGCTGTTTTTT. Its translation: CASSPRNTGELFF.

This sequence joins TRBV5-4 and TRBJ2-5; 9 nucleotides match TRBD2. V shed 4 bases, J shed 5 bases, and the junction held 6 bases outside the gene matches. CDR3 size: 14 residues. The germline gives CDR1 SGHNT, CDR2 YYREEE (reference sequence). The CDR3 reads CASSEAGGDETQYF. CDR3 sequence (DNA): TGTGCCAGCAGCGAAGCGGGGGGCGATGAGACCCAGTACTTC.

This clone was detected only once. This chain joins TRBV27 and TRBJ1-2, with D uncertain. The V end was cut by 5 bases, the J end by 6 bases, with 13 bases between. In germline, CDR1 is MNHEY, CDR2 SMNVEV (reference sequence). The length of the CDR3 is 13 residues. The CDR3 DNA reads as TGTGCCAGCAGTCATACATGGATGGATGGCTACACCTTC. Translation: CASSHTWMDGYTF.

This sequence joins TRBV5-6 and TRBJ2-7; D assignment may be TRBD1 or TRBD2 (5 bases each). The germline gives CDR1 SGHDT, CDR2 YYEEEE. This CDR3 region has 15 residues. The V gene lost 2 bases and the J gene lost 3 bases, with 15 bases spanning the gap. CDR3 sequence (DNA): TGTGCCAGCAGCTTTAGGACCTCTGGGGGCTACGAGCAGTACTTC. It translates to CASSFRTSGGYEQYF.

The rearrangement links TRBV11-2 to TRBJ1-2; 7 bases match TRBD1. CDR1 and CDR2 from the germline V gene are SGHAT and FQNNGV. V lost 4 bases, J lost 9 bases, and 5 bases stayed unmatched. CDR3 length equals 12 residues. CDR3 protein: CASSWQGESYTF. The CDR3 DNA sequence: TGTGCCAGCAGCTGGCAGGGGGAGAGCTACACCTTC.

The rearrangement joins TRBV5-4 to TRBJ1-2; 12 bases are a match to TRBD1. The V gene's germline CDR1 is SGHNT and CDR2 YYREEE (reference sequence). The CDR3 is 14 residues long. V shed 4 bases and J 6 bases; nucleotides not matched to a gene: 4. For the CDR3, the DNA is TGTGCCAGCAGCCGGGACAGGGGGCGGAATGGCTACACCTTC. This codes for CASSRDRGRNGYTF.

The chain employs TRBV6-5 and TRBJ2-7, with 8 bases aligning to TRBD2. Per germline, CDR1 MNHEY and CDR2 SVGAGI. The CDR3 loop spans 15 amino acids. V lost 4 bases and J lost 0; bases outside the gene matches: 5. DNA of the CDR3: TGTGCCAGCAGTTTTAGGCTAGCGGGCTCCTACGAGCAGTACTTC. Encoded protein: CASSFRLAGSYEQYF.

The V and J genes are TRBV30 and TRBJ1-5; TRBD1 is a possible D gene (5 bases). Germline V lookup: CDR1 GTSNPN, CDR2 SVGIG (reference sequence). The CDR3 has 15 residues. V was pared by 3 bases and J by 0 bases, with 12 bases between. The CDR3 is CAWSMGDYSNQPQHF. CDR3 coding DNA: TGTGCCTGGAGCATGGGGGACTATAGCAATCAGCCCCAGCATTTT.

The chain carries TRBV5-4 and TRBJ1-4, with D possibly being TRBD1 (6 bases). Germline values: CDR1 SGHNT, CDR2 YYREEE (reference sequence). V shed 4 bases and J shed 7 bases, with 23 bases lying between them. CDR3 length: 17 residues. The CDR3 DNA reads as TGTGCCAGCAGCGTGACTGTTACAGGGAGATTGGGTGAAAAACTGTTTTTT. As protein: CASSVTVTGRLGEKLFF.

The rearrangement links TRBV19 to TRBJ2-3, with D possibly being TRBD2 (7 bases). Trimming stripped 6 bases from V and 0 bases from J, with 16 bases between. Germline lookup yields CDR1 LNHDA and CDR2 SQIVND (reference sequence). This CDR3 region has 16 residues. In DNA form, the CDR3 reads TGTGCCAGTAGCTGGGGGAGGGACACTAGCACAGATACGCAGTATTTT. Its protein is CASSWGRDTSTDTQYF.

The V and J genes are TRBV13 and TRBJ2-1, with 7 bases that match TRBD1. V shed 3 bases and J 8 bases; nucleotides not matched to a gene: 7. Germline-derived CDR1 and CDR2 are PRHDT and FYEKMQ (reference sequence). The CDR3 spans 14 residues. The chain's CDR3 is CASSLRQGFHEQFF. In nucleotides, the CDR3 is TGTGCCAGCAGCTTGAGACAGGGCTTCCATGAGCAGTTCTTC.

The V gene is TRBV7-2, the J gene TRBJ1-2, with D perhaps matching TRBD1 (5 bases). The CDR3 sequence is 14 residues long. CDR1 and CDR2 (germline): SGHTA, FQGNSA. V lost 2 bases and J 7 bases, leaving 14 bases between the germline ends. As DNA, the CDR3 is TGTGCCAGCAGCTTACCTGGGGGGACGGGTGGCTACACCTTC. Translated, it gives CASSLPGGTGGYTF.

The rearrangement links TRBV2 to TRBJ2-3; D is undetermined. V was cut by 6 bases and J by 9 bases, with 19 bases left in between. CDR1 and CDR2 from the germline V gene are SNHLY and FYNNEI. The CDR3 has 14 residues. CDR3 sequence (DNA): TGTGCCAGCAGGCCCGGTACGGCGGCAGGAACGCAGTATTTT. This encodes CASRPGTAAGTQYF.

J is TRBJ2-3 and V is TRBV29-1; D gene uncertain. Germline values: CDR1 SQVTM, CDR2 ANQGSEA. V dropped 1 base and J dropped 0 bases, with 8 bases sitting between them. The CDR3 runs 14 residues. The CDR3: CSVEARLSTDTQYF. The CDR3, as DNA: TGCAGCGTTGAAGCCCGTCTTAGCACAGATACGCAGTATTTT.

J is TRBJ1-4 and V is TRBV18; tentatively, D is TRBD1 (5 bases). CDR1 and CDR2 (germline): KGHSH, LQKENI. The CDR3 consists of 13 residues. Trimming cost V 4 bases and J 2 bases, with 5 bases left between them. CDR3 region: CASSRDTNEKLFF. The CDR3 bases are TGTGCCAGCTCACGGGACACTAATGAAAAACTGTTTTTT.